A single TCR beta chain is shown here with its context. Its antigen is unknown. After removal of 7 bases from V and 4 bases from J, the junction contained 4 bases not matched to a gene. Germline assignment: CDR1 ENHRY and CDR2 SYGVKD. The CDR3 runs 14 residues. This entry is derived from a study of OX40 agonist ivuxolimab in advanced cancers. Study-wide context: Given to patients was ivuxolimab, an agonistic anti-OX40 (CD134) antibody. The patients received ivuxolimab by intravenous route every 2 weeks at 0.01 to 10 mg/kg. Checkpoint inhibitors had been given previously to roughly 36% of patients. Study findings and constraints: Some of the lowest clonal expansion was seen in partial responders at 0.1-3.0 mg/kg.

Measured with immunoSEQ multiplex PCR; TCRdb has only the in-frame clones, and not every one. The data hold 60,000 to 85,000 clones, with 80% to 90% observed a single time. The clonotype comes from an adult with an advanced solid tumor such as melanoma, head and neck, liver or kidney cancer. The chain is built from TRBV10-3 and TRBJ2-1; TRBD1 matches 10 bases. The source was CD4+ or CD8+ T cells sorted from blood, collected in a trial of the OX40 agonist ivuxolimab. In nucleotides, the CDR3 is TGTGCCATCATGCCGGGACAGGGGTACAATGAGCAGTTCTTC. Encoded protein: CAIMPGQGYNEQFF.